This entry describes one T cell receptor beta chain. The source of the sample is a study of blood T cell repertoires in COVID-19. For the study at large: Both acute and convalescent COVID-19 samples were obtained from the United States, Italy and Spain.

Some clones are missing from TCRdb's copy, which holds only in-frame ones; the method was immunoSEQ multiplex PCR. The sample comprises some 670,000 clones, 85% to 90% of which are singletons, and about 0.26% rests with the top ten. Germline CDR1 reads KGHSH; CDR2 reads LQKENI. V was clipped by 3 bases and J by 0 bases; unmatched bases: 4. The CDR3 spans 16 residues. This TCR derives from a young woman with acute or convalescent COVID-19. The sequencing input was peripheral blood. V gene TRBV18 combines with J gene TRBJ1-3, with 8 positions matching TRBD1. CDR3: CASSPDRGLSGNTIYF. The CDR3, as DNA: TGTGCCAGCTCACCTGACAGGGGACTCTCTGGAAACACCATATATTTT.